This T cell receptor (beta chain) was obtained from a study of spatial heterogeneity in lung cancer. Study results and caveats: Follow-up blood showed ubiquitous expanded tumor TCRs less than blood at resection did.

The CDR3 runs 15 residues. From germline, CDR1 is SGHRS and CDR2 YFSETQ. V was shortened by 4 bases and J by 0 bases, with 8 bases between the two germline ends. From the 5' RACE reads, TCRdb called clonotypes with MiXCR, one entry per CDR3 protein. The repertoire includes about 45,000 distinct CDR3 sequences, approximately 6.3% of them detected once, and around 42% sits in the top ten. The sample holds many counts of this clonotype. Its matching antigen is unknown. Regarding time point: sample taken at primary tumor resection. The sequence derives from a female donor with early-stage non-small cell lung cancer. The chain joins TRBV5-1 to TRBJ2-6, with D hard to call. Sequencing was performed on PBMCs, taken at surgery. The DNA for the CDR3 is TGCGCCAGCAGCGTACAGAGCTCTGGGGCCAACGTCCTGACTTTC. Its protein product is CASSVQSSGANVLTF.